This T cell receptor beta chain was recorded in a study of blood T cells in healthy people across ages. The study, taken as a whole, reports: There were more naive CD4+ cells and higher diversity in long-lived donors than in aged donors. Without sorted subsets, naive and antigen-experienced compartments could not be conclusively compared.

Comments on this clonotype: Its matching antigen is unknown.

Germline trimming cut 5 bases from V and 2 bases from J; bases unmatched to any gene: 6. Germline V gene sequence: CDR1 SGHVS, CDR2 FQNEAQ. The CDR3 covers 15 residues. A second PCR, run for roughly 6 to 11 cycles, used a sample-barcoded 5' primer plus a J-beta primer mix. Each cDNA molecule, via a template-switch adaptor with 12 random nucleotides, was tagged. One entry per CDR3 protein results from TCRdb running MiXCR on the 5' RACE reads. Of 920,000 or so distinct CDR3 sequences listed, less than 50% are singletons. Donors ranged from roughly 6 to 90 years old and were healthy Caucasians in Russia.

The sequenced sample consisted of blood. This TCR derives from a woman aged 60 to 75 in good health. The chain has TRBV7-8 and TRBJ2-5; 9 bases are a match to TRBD1. The CDR3 reads CASSPWTGEQETQYF. The CDR3, as DNA: TGTGCCAGCAGCCCGTGGACAGGGGAGCAAGAGACCCAGTACTTC.